The clone carrying this T cell receptor beta chain was observed at least ten times. What it binds is unknown. This entry belongs to a study of Graves' ophthalmopathy and Graves' hyperthyroidism. General observations from the study: A model built from 13 signatures distinguished ophthalmopathy from stable hyperthyroidism with approximately 90% sensitivity and around 81% specificity.

Having ophthalmopathy, the donors showed moderate-to-severe activity, CAS ≥3 and NOSPECS ≥4, with disease lasting under 3 months. None of the included patients had other autoimmune diseases, uncontrolled infections, pregnancy or lactation, as these led to exclusion. As the starting material, more than 8 ml of fresh peripheral blood yielded the PBMCs. J lost 5 bases, V lost 5 bases, and 5 bases had no gene match. The CDR3 consists of 13 residues. Amplification from RNA transcripts yielded the TCR beta CDR3 regions. Scientists carried out first-round RT-PCR using HTBI primers and then a second-round multiplex PCR. MiXCR, run by TCRdb on the multiplex PCR reads, gives a single entry per CDR3 protein. This sample has almost 400,000 distinct CDR3 sequences, with roughly 18% found just once.

The rearrangement joins TRBV12-3 or TRBV12-4 to TRBJ1-1; 7 bases fit TRBD1. Sequenced material: peripheral blood. This clonotype was sampled from a woman younger than 35 with Graves' ophthalmopathy. The CDR3 nucleotides are TGTGCCAGCAGTCCTCACAGGGGAACTGAAGCTTTCTTT. This translates into CASSPHRGTEAFF.